One and the same sample provided the 27 T cell receptor beta chains below, sequenced in a study of T cell responses to AZD1222 COVID-19 vaccine listed by TCRdb under 2021. Libraries were made using the immunoSEQ multiplex PCR assay. Held by TCRdb, this immuneACCESS table contains in-frame sequences only and omits some clones. Under half of the omission traces to an unresolved V gene where checked; the cause of the rest is unknown. This sample lists roughly 140,000 clones; about 91% were detected once. The leading ten clones occupy over 13% of the sample. The time point label here, explained by the study, means: baseline before first vaccination. Specimen: peripheral blood, collected on day 0 of AZD1222 vaccination. These receptors were collected from an adult in good health.

The chain combines TRBV7-9 with TRBJ1-4; no clear D gene. CDR3 length: 15 residues. Germline lookup yields CDR1 SEHNR and CDR2 FQNEAQ (reference sequence). V was trimmed by 11 bases and J by 0 bases, leaving 16 bases between them. CDR3 residues: CAGGEGGATNEKLFF. The CDR3 region has the DNA TGTGCCGGAGGAGAGGGCGGTGCAACTAATGAAAAACTGTTTTTT.

The rearrangement links TRBV9 to TRBJ2-1; D is unresolved. V lost 3 bases and J lost 4, with 14 bases in between. CDR3 length: 15 residues. Germline V gives CDR1 SGDLS, CDR2 YYNGEE. The CDR3 DNA is TGTGCCAGCAGCGAAGGGCTAGTCCTTTACAATGAGCAGTTCTTC. It specifies CASSEGLVLYNEQFF.

The chain uses TRBV4-3 and TRBJ2-2, with 9 bases matching TRBD2. Germline V lookup: CDR1 LGHNA, CDR2 YSLEER. The CDR3 totals 15 residues. J lost 6 bases, V lost 4 bases, and 6 bases had no gene match. Here the CDR3 DNA reads TGCGCCAGCAGCCGCATAGCGGGGGCGGCCGGGGAGCTGTTTTTT. It yields the protein CASSRIAGAAGELFF.

This clone showed up just once. V is TRBV7-2 and J is TRBJ2-3; 7 bases are a match to TRBD2. The CDR3 contains 17 residues. V gave up 4 bases and J gave up 6 bases; unmatched junction bases: 16. Germline-derived CDR1 and CDR2 are SGHTA and FQGNSA. CDR3 nucleotide sequence: TGTGCCAGCAGCTCCGGGACTAACATAGTGATTATGGATACGCAGTATTTT. This encodes CASSSGTNIVIMDTQYF.

This chain uses TRBV9 with TRBJ1-4; 7 nucleotides agree with TRBD1. With 4 bases clipped from V and 5 bases from J, the junction kept 5 bases outside the gene matches. The CDR3 is 14 residues long. CDR1 SGDLS and CDR2 YYNGEE come from the germline V gene. CDR3 residues: CASSPGQINEKLFF. The CDR3, as DNA: TGTGCCAGCAGCCCGGGACAGATAAATGAAAAACTGTTTTTT.

The genes are TRBV11-2 and TRBJ2-6; no reliable D call. The CDR3 sequence is 15 residues long. Germline CDR1 is SGHAT and CDR2 is FQNNGV. V lost 5 bases and J lost 2, with 10 bases in between. The CDR3 is CASSRVAPGANVLTF. The CDR3 coding sequence is TGTGCCAGCAGCCGCGTCGCTCCTGGGGCCAACGTCCTGACTTTC.

This chain connects TRBV7-9 to TRBJ2-1; D not certain. V lost 4 bases, J lost 6 bases, and 4 bases lay in between. Per germline, CDR1 SEHNR and CDR2 FQNEAQ (reference sequence). The CDR3 extends over 11 amino acids. The CDR3 spells CASSSRNEQFF. In nucleotides, the CDR3 is TGTGCCAGCAGCTCCCGCAATGAGCAGTTCTTC.

The chain is built from TRBV7-9 and TRBJ1-2; D gene unclear. V shed 1 base and J shed 6 bases, with 6 bases lying between them. The germline V gene encodes CDR1 SEHNR and CDR2 FQNEAQ (reference sequence). The CDR3 contains 12 residues. The CDR3: CASSLGEDGYTF. The CDR3 DNA reads TGTGCCAGCAGCTTAGGGGAAGATGGCTACACCTTC.

The chain recombines TRBV5-5 with TRBJ1-2, with a weak D call TRBD1 (5 bases). Trimming removed 0 bases from V and 4 bases from J, with 10 bases in between. This CDR3 comprises 14 residues. Per the germline V gene, CDR1 is SGHKS and CDR2 is YYEKEE (reference sequence). CDR3 in amino acids: CASSLGGSPYGYTF. DNA for the CDR3: TGTGCCAGCAGCTTGGGGGGCTCTCCCTATGGCTACACCTTC.

The J gene is TRBJ2-4, the V gene TRBV2; D is uncertain. V was shortened by 4 bases and J by 1 base, with 2 bases between the two germline ends. In germline, CDR1 is SNHLY, CDR2 FYNNEI. This CDR3 is built from 12 residues. CDR3 sequence reads: CASSAAKNIQYF. The CDR3 bases are TGTGCCAGCAGTGCCGCCAAAAACATTCAGTACTTC.

The rearrangement uses TRBV5-4 and TRBJ1-2; D not certain. Germline V lookup: CDR1 SGHNT, CDR2 YYREEE (reference sequence). Between the trimmed V and J ends, which lost 4 bases and 3 bases, there was a span of 13 bases. This CDR3 region has 14 residues. The CDR3 sequence is CASSLPAADYGYTF. In nucleotides, the CDR3 is TGTGCCAGCAGCCTCCCCGCTGCGGACTATGGCTACACCTTC.

The chain recombines TRBV4-1 with TRBJ2-5; 8 bases map to TRBD2. Germline V gene sequence: CDR1 MGHRA, CDR2 YSYEKL. The CDR3 is 15 residues long. V trimming: 5 bases; J trimming: 3 bases; junction bases outside the gene matches: 8. The CDR3 loop is CASSEPGLGKETQYF. The CDR3 DNA follows: TGCGCCAGCAGCGAACCGGGACTAGGAAAAGAGACCCAGTACTTC.

This clone was recorded only once. The J gene is TRBJ1-2, the V gene TRBV5-4, with 8 bases matching TRBD1. Trimming cost V 5 bases and J 4 bases; bases outside gene matches: 4. The germline CDR1 and CDR2 sequences are SGHNT and YYREEE (reference sequence). This CDR3 spans 13 amino acids. The CDR3: CASRGQGLYGYTF. Written as DNA, the CDR3 is TGTGCCAGCAGAGGACAGGGCCTCTATGGCTACACCTTC.

The V call is TRBV28, the J call TRBJ1-1, with D perhaps TRBD1 (5 bases). Looked up from germline, CDR1 is MDHEN and CDR2 is SYDVKM. The length of the CDR3 is 14 residues. Between the trimmed V and J ends, which lost 2 bases and 8 bases, there was a span of 15 bases. In nucleotides, the CDR3 is TGTGCCAGCAGTTTACTCCCCACAGGTCGGGAAGCTTTCTTT. This encodes CASSLLPTGREAFF.

In this sample, this clone turned up once. This sequence joins TRBV18 and TRBJ1-2; tentative D call: TRBD1 (6 bases). V was pared by 0 bases and J by 6 bases, with 20 bases between. The germline V gene has CDR1 KGHSH and CDR2 LQKENI. CDR3 length equals 17 residues. The CDR3 loop is CASSPPSATQGRHGYTF. The DNA of the CDR3 is TGTGCCAGCTCACCACCGTCCGCAACTCAGGGGAGACATGGCTACACCTTC.

The rearrangement uses TRBV4-1 and TRBJ1-4, with 8 positions matching TRBD1. V was clipped by 3 bases and J by 8 bases; unmatched bases: 8. Germline lookup yields CDR1 MGHRA and CDR2 YSYEKL. CDR3 length equals 15 residues. The CDR3, as DNA: TGCGCCAGCAGCCACCCAGGGGGCGGGAGAGAAAAACTGTTTTTT. This gives the protein CASSHPGGGREKLFF.

The J gene is TRBJ1-2, the V gene TRBV4-1; tentative D call: TRBD1 (5 bases). The CDR3 covers 15 residues. Germline loops: CDR1 MGHRA, CDR2 YSYEKL. Between the trimmed V and J ends, which lost 6 bases and 3 bases, there was a span of 17 bases. The CDR3 DNA sequence: TGCGCCAGCAGAAGGGGTCAGATGTCGGACTATGGCTACACCTTC. It translates to CASRRGQMSDYGYTF.

The rearrangement joins TRBV4-2 to TRBJ1-2, with TRBD1 identical over 10 bases. CDR3 length: 16 amino acids. The V gene end was trimmed by 0 bases and the J gene end by 5 bases; junction bases not matched to a gene: 6. CDR1 LGHNA and CDR2 YNFKEQ come from the germline V gene. The CDR3 protein is CASSQESRQGAYGYTF. The CDR3 DNA follows: TGTGCCAGCAGCCAAGAGAGCCGACAGGGGGCGTATGGCTACACCTTC.

The chain combines TRBV28 with TRBJ1-4, with a possible D match to TRBD1 (5 bases). Germline CDR1 MDHEN, CDR2 SYDVKM. The CDR3 consists of 16 residues. V was cut by 7 bases and J by 9 bases, with 24 bases left in between. The CDR3 loop is CASTLSVGDVGKKLFF. CDR3 DNA sequence: TGTGCCAGCACGCTTTCCGTGGGGGACGTTGGGAAAAAACTGTTTTTT. Full variable domain (rest looked up from reference TRBV28 and TRBJ1-4): DVKVTQSSRYLVKRTGEKVFLECVQDMDHENMFWYRQDPGLGLRLIYFSYDVKMKEKGDIPEGYSVSREKKERFSLILESASTNQTSMYLCASTLSVGDVGKKLFFGSGTQLSVL.

V usage is TRBV5-1 and J usage is TRBJ2-7; the D call may be TRBD1 or TRBD2 (5 bases each). This CDR3 has 14 amino acids. In germline, CDR1 is SGHRS, CDR2 YFSETQ. Trimming removed 4 bases from V and 7 bases from J, with 18 bases in between. The CDR3 DNA is TGCGCCAGCAGCAGTTTATATGGGGGTGGGGAGCAGTACTTC. Its translation is CASSSLYGGGEQYF.

The gene calls are TRBV4-2 and TRBJ1-4; weak D call: TRBD1 (5 bases). Germline loops: CDR1 LGHNA, CDR2 YNFKEQ. The germline V and J ends were trimmed by 4 bases and 8 bases, with 11 bases remaining between them. This CDR3 is built from 13 residues. The CDR3 DNA follows: TGTGCCAGCAGCCCAGGTCGGGGGGAAAAACTGTTTTTT. Residues: CASSPGRGEKLFF.

The chain links TRBV7-3 to TRBJ2-1; 7 nucleotides line up with TRBD2. V was clipped by 5 bases and J by 6 bases; unmatched bases: 13. From germline, CDR1 is SGHTA and CDR2 FQGTGA. CDR3 length: 16 residues. Written as DNA, the CDR3 is TGTGCCAGCAGCCGCCAGAGCAGCGGGGTGGCCAATGAGCAGTTCTTC. Translating gives CASSRQSSGVANEQFF. Based on the CDR3 plus reference TRBV7-3 and TRBJ2-1, the full variable domain is GAGVSQTPSNKVTEKGKYVELRCDPISGHTALYWYRQSLGQGPEFLIYFQGTGAADDSGLPNDRFFAVRPEGSVSTLKIQRTERGDSAVYLCASSRQSSGVANEQFFGPGTRLTVL.

The rearrangement joins TRBV13 to TRBJ1-2; the D gene is possibly TRBD1 (5 bases). This CDR3 is built from 13 residues. Trimming removed 3 bases at V and 7 bases at J, with 12 bases between. The germline V gene has CDR1 PRHDT and CDR2 FYEKMQ (reference sequence). The CDR3 is CASSLGTQGGYTF. CDR3 bases: TGTGCCAGCAGCTTGGGGACCCAGGGTGGCTACACCTTC.

The chain carries TRBV5-4 and TRBJ1-2; D remains ambiguous. Per germline, CDR1 SGHNT and CDR2 YYREEE (reference sequence). This CDR3 has 13 amino acids. V was pared by 1 base and J by 7 bases, with 11 bases between. The DNA for the CDR3 is TGTGCCAGCAGCTTGATGGGTATCCTTGGCTACACCTTC. Translating gives CASSLMGILGYTF.

The V and J genes are TRBV10-3 and TRBJ1-2, with unresolved D. CDR1 and CDR2 (germline): ENHRY, SYGVKD. Trimming took 7 bases from V and 6 from J, leaving 18 bases between them. The CDR3 loop spans 14 amino acids. CDR3 sequence: CAINPGLSENGYTF. CDR3 bases: TGTGCCATCAATCCGGGCCTATCCGAAAATGGCTACACCTTC.

This clone has a single count. The same CDR3 arises from other DNA sequences in this sample as well. The chain has TRBV19 and TRBJ1-2; D gene uncertain. Germline loops: CDR1 LNHDA, CDR2 SQIVND (reference sequence). The CDR3 sequence is 13 residues long. V was cut by 1 base and J by 2 bases, with 5 bases left in between. CDR3 in amino acids: CASSIGTNYGYTF. Written as DNA, the CDR3 is TGTGCCAGTAGTATAGGAACGAACTATGGCTACACCTTC.

V and J are TRBV12-3 or TRBV12-4 and TRBJ1-6; TRBD1 matches 7 bases. V trimming: 6 bases; J trimming: 10 bases; junction bases outside the gene matches: 6. The CDR3 is 13 amino acids. The CDR3 region is CASSGQDRSPLHF. CDR3 nucleotide sequence: TGTGCCAGCAGCGGACAGGACCGATCACCCCTCCACTTT.